The sequence of this T cell receptor beta chain was determined in a study of T cell changes during pregnancy in multiple sclerosis. Germline values: CDR1 SGHTS, CDR2 YDEGEE. Trimming took off 2 bases at V and 0 bases at J, with 9 bases between the two ends. This CDR3 is 15 amino acids long. Here immunoSEQ multiplex PCR was the method, and the copy in TCRdb shows in-frame clones only, minus some. The sample has 15,000 to 20,000 clones; 88% are singletons. Here the sequenced sample was CD4+ T cells from peripheral blood mononuclear cells, taken in the first trimester of pregnancy. This sequence joins TRBV5-8 and TRBJ1-5; D is uncertain. The sequence was obtained from a female donor in good health, enrolled as a control in a pregnancy study. In DNA form, the CDR3 reads TGTGCCAGCAGCTTTGCTTCCAGTAGCAATCAGCCCCAGCATTTT. Its protein is CASSFASSSNQPQHF.